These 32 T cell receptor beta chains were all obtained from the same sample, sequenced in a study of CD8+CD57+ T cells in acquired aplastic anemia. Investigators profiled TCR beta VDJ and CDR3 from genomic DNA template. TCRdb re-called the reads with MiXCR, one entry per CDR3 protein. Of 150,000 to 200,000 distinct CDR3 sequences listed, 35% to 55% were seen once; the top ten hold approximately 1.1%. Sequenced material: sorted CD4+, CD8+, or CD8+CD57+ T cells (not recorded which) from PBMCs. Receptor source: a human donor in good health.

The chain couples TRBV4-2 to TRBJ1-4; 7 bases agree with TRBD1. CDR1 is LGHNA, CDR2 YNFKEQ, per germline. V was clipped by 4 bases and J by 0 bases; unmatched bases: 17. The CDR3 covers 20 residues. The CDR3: CASSLPTFDREVATNEKLFF. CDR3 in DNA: TGTGCCAGCAGCCTACCTACATTTGACAGGGAGGTTGCAACTAATGAAAAACTGTTTTTT.

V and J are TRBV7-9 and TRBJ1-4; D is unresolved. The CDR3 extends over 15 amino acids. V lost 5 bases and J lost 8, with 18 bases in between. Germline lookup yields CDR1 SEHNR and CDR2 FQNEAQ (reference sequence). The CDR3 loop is CASSAGPSWGEKLFF. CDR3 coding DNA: TGTGCCAGCAGCGCCGGGCCGAGTTGGGGAGAAAAACTGTTTTTT.

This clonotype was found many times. CDR3 nucleotides: TGTGCCAGCAGTGAACCCGGCCAGGGGTCTCGTGAGCAGTTCTTC. This sequence encodes CASSEPGQGSREQFF. The rearrangement uses TRBV6-1 and TRBJ2-1; D is possibly TRBD1 (6 bases). Deletions cut 2 bases from V and 9 bases from J, with 17 bases between. Germline CDR1 and CDR2: MNHNS and SASEGT. The CDR3 extends over 15 amino acids.

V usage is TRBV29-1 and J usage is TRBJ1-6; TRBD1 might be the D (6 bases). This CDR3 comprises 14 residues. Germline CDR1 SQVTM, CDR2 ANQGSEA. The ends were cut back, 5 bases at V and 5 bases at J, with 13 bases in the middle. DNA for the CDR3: TGCAGCGTTACAGGGACTGGGAATAATTCACCCCTCCACTTT. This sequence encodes CSVTGTGNNSPLHF.

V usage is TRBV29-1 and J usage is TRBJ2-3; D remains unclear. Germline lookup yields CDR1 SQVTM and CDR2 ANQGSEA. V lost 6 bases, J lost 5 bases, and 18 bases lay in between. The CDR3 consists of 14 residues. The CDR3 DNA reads TGCAGCGTCTCGGTCGGCATGGCCGGAGATACGCAGTATTTT. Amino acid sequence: CSVSVGMAGDTQYF.

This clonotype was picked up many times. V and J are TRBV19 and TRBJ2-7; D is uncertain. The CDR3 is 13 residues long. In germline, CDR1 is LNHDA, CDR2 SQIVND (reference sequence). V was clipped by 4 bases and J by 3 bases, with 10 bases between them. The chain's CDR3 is CASSKPGGYEQYF. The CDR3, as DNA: TGTGCCAGTAGTAAACCGGGTGGCTACGAGCAGTACTTC. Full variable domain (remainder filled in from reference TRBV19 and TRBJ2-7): DGGITQSPKYLFRKEGQNVTLSCEQNLNHDAMYWYRQDPGQGLRLIYYSQIVNDFQKGDIAEGYSVSREKKESFPLTVTSAQKNPTAFYLCASSKPGGYEQYFGPGTRLTVT.

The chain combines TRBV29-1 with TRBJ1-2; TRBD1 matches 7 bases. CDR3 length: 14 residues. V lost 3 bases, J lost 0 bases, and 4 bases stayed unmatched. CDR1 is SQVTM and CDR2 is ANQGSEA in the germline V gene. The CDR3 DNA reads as TGCAGCGTTGATTCCAGGGGGACTAACTATGGCTACACCTTC. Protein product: CSVDSRGTNYGYTF.

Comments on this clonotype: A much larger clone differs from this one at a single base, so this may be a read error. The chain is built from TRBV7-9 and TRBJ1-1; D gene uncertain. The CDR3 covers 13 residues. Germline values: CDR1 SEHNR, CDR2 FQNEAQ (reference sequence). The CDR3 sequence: CASSFGVNTVAFF. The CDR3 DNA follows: TGTGCCAGCAGCTTTGGTGTGAACACTGTAGCTTTCTTT.

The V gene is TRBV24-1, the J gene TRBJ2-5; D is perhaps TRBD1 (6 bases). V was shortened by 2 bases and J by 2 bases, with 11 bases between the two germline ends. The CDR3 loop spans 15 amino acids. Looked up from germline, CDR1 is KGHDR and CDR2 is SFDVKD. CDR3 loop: CATSDSGGLQETQYF. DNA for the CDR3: TGTGCCACCAGTGATTCTGGGGGCCTACAAGAGACCCAGTACTTC.

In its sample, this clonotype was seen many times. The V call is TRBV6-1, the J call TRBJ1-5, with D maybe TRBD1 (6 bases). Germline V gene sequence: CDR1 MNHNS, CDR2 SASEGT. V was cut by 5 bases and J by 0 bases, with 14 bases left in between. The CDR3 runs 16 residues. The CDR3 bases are TGTGCCAGCAGTCCTACGGACAGTCTTAGCAATCAGCCCCAGCATTTT. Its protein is CASSPTDSLSNQPQHF.

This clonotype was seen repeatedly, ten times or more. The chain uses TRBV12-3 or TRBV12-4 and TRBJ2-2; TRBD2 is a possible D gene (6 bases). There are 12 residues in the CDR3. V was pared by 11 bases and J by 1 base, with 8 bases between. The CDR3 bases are TGTGCCGGGAGGAGGAACACCGGGGAGCTGTTTTTT. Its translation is CAGRRNTGELFF.

Here the CDR3 reads CASSLGGGLASDEQFF. The CDR3 DNA is TGTGCCAGCAGCTTAGGGGGGGGACTAGCGAGCGATGAGCAGTTCTTC. The J gene is TRBJ2-1, the V gene TRBV11-2; 10 positions agree with TRBD2. Germline CDR1 reads SGHAT; CDR2 reads FQNNGV. V lost 1 base and J lost 8; bases outside the gene matches: 8. There are 16 residues in the CDR3.

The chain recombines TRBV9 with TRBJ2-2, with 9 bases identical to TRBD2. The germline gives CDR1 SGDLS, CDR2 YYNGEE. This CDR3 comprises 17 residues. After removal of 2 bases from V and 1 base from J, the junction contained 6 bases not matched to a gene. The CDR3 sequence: CASSVAGGQVNTGELFF. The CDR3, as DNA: TGTGCCAGCAGCGTTGCGGGGGGGCAGGTGAACACCGGGGAGCTGTTTTTT.

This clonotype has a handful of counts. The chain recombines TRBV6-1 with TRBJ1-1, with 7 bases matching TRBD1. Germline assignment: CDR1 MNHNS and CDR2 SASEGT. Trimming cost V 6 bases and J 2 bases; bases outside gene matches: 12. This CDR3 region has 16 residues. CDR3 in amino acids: CASSQNPYRGNTEAFF. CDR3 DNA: TGTGCCAGCAGCCAAAATCCCTACAGGGGTAACACTGAAGCTTTCTTT.

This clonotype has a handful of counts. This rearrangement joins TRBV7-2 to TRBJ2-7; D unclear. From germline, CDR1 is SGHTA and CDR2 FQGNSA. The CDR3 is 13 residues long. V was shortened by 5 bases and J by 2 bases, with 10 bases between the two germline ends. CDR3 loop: CASSPPGPYEQYF. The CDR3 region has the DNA TGTGCCAGCAGCCCCCCGGGCCCCTACGAGCAGTACTTC.

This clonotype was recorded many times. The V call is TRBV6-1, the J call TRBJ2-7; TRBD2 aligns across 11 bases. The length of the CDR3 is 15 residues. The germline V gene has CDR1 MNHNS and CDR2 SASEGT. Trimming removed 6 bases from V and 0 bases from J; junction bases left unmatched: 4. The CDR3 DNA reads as TGTGCCAGCAGGGGACTAGCGGAAAGCTCCTACGAGCAGTACTTC. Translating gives CASRGLAESSYEQYF.

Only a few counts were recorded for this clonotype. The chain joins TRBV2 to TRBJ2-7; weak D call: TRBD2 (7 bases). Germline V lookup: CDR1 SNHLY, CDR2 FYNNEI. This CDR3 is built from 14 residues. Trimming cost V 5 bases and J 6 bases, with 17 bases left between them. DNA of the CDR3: TGTGCCAGCAGTTTGGGGGGGCCCCAGGGCGAGCAGTACTTC. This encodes CASSLGGPQGEQYF. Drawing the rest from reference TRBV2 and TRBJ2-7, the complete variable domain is EPEVTQTPSHQVTQMGQEVILRCVPISNHLYFYWYRQILGQKVEFLVSFYNNEISEKSEIFDDQFSVERPDGSNFTLKIRSTKLEDSAMYFCASSLGGPQGEQYFGPGTRLTVT.

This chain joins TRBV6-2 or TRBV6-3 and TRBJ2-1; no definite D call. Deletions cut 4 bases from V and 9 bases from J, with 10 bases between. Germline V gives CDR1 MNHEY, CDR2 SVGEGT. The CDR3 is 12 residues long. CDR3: CASSSAAVEQFF. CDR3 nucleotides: TGTGCCAGCAGTTCCGCGGCTGTTGAGCAGTTCTTC.

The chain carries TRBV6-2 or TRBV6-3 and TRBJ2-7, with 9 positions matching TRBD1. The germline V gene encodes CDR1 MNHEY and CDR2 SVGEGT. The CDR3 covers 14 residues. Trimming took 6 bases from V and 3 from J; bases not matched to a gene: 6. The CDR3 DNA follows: TGTGCCAGCAGGGATTACAGGGGGCGCTACGAGCAGTACTTC. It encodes CASRDYRGRYEQYF.

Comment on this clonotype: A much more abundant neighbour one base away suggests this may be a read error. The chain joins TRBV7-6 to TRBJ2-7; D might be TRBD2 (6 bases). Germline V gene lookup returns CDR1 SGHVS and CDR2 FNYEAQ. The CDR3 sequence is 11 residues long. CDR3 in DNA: TGTGCCAGCACCCCCGGGACTTCTTTAGACTTC. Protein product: CASTPGTSLDF.

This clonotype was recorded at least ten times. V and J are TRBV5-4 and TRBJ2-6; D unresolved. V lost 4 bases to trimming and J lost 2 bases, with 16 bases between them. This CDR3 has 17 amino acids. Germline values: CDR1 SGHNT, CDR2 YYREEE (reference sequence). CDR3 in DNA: TGTGCCAGCAGCGGCGAGCTGGGATCAGCTGGGGCCAACGTCCTGACTTTC. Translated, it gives CASSGELGSAGANVLTF.

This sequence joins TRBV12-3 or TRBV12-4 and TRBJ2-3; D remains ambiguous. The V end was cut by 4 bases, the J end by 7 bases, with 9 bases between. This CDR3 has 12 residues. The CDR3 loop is CASSSMGYTQYF. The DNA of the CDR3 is TGTGCCAGCAGTTCCATGGGGTATACGCAGTATTTT.

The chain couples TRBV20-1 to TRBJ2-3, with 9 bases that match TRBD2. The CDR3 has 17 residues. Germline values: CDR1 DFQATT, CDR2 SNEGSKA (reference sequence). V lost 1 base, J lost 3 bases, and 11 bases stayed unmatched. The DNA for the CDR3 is TGCAGTGCTAGAGTGGGAAGGGCGGGGGGGCCGACAGATACGCAGTATTTT. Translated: CSARVGRAGGPTDTQYF.

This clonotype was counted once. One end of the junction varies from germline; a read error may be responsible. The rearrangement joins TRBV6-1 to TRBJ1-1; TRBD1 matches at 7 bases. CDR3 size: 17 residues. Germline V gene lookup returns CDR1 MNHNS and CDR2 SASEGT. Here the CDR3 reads CTSSGKTGVIIYTEAFF. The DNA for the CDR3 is TGTACCAGCAGTGGGAAAACAGGGGTAATCATTTACACTGAAGCTTTCTTT.

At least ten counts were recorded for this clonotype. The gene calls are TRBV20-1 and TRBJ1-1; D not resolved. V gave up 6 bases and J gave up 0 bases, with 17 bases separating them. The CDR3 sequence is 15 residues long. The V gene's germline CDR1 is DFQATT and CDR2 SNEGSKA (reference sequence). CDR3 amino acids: CSAPQPAVVNTEAFF. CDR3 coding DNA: TGCAGTGCCCCCCAGCCCGCGGTCGTGAACACTGAAGCTTTCTTT.

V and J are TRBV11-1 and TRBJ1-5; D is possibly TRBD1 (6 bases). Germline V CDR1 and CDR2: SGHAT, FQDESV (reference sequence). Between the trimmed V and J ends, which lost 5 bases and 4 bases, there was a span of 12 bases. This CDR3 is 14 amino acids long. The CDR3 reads CASSPSQGNQPQHF. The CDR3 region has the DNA TGTGCCAGCAGCCCCTCTCAGGGGAATCAGCCCCAGCATTTT.

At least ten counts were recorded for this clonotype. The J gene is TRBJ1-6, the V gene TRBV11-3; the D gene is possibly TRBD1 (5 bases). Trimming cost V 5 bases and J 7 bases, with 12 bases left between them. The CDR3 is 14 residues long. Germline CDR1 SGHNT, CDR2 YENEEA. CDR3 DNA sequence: TGTGCCAGCAGCCTCCGACAGTCAAATTCACCCCTCCACTTT. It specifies CASSLRQSNSPLHF.

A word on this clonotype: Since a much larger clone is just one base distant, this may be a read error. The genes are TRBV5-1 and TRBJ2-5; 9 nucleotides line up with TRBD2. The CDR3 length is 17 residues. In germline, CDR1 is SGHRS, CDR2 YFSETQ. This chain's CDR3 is CASAMNSGSSYQEAQYF. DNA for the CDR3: TGCGCCAGCGCAATGAATAGCGGGAGCAGCTACCAAGAGGCCCAGTACTTC. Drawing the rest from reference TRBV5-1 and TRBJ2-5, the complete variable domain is KAGVTQTPRYLIKTRGQQVTLSCSPISGHRSVSWYQQTPGQGLQFLFEYFSETQRNKGNFPGRFSGRQFSNSRSEMNVSTLELGDSALYLCASAMNSGSSYQEAQYFGPGTRLLVL.

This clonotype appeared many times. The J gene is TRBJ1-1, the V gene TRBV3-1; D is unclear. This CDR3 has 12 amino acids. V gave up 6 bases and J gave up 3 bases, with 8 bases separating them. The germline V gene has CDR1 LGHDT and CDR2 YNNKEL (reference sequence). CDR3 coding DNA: TGTGCCAGCAGTGAAGCAGACACTGAAGCTTTCTTT. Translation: CASSEADTEAFF.

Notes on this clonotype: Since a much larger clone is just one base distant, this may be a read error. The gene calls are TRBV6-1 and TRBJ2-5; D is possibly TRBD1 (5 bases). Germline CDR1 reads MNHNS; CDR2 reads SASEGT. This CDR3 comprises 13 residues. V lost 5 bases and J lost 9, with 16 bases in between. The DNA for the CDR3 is TGTGCCAGCAGTCAGAGACAGAGAAGGGCCCAGTACTTC. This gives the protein CASSQRQRRAQYF.

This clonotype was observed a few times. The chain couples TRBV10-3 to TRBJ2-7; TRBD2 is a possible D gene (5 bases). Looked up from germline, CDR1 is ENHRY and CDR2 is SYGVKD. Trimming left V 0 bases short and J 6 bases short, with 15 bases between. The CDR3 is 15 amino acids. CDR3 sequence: CAISESTLRVGEQYF. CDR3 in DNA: TGTGCCATCAGTGAGTCGACGTTGCGGGTCGGCGAGCAGTACTTC.

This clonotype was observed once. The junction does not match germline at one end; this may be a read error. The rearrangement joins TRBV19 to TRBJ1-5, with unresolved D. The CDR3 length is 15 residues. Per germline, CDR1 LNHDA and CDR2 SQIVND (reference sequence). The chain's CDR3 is CASGSGSYSNQPQHF. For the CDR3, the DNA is TGTGCCAGCGGCAGTGGTAGCTATAGCAATCAGCCTCAGCATTTT.